This T cell receptor (beta chain) was documented in a study of T cells in Graves' hyperthyroidism and ophthalmopathy. Blood was drawn at first hyperthyroidism diagnosis, before any ophthalmopathy symptoms. This clonotype was counted at least ten times. Amplification of TCR beta CDR3 regions used RNA as the template. The TCR CDR3 was amplified in a first-round RT-PCR using the HTBI primer set. TCRdb re-called the multiplex PCR reads through MiXCR, storing one row per CDR3 protein. Of around 260,000 distinct CDR3 sequences listed, 20% to 30% are singletons. Trimming cost V 5 bases and J 2 bases, with 19 bases left between them. Germline assignment: CDR1 SGHTA and CDR2 FQGNSA. CDR3 length: 17 amino acids.

This chain joins TRBV7-2 and TRBJ1-3; D might be TRBD1 (5 bases). Material: blood. This TCR derives from a man in his forties with Graves' hyperthyroidism that later progressed to Graves' ophthalmopathy. The CDR3 loop reads CASSLRVRAAPGNTIYF. CDR3 nucleotide sequence: TGTGCCAGCAGCCTCAGGGTACGGGCGGCTCCTGGAAACACCATATATTTT.